This T cell receptor beta chain was sequenced in a study of CD8 T cells in ankylosing spondylitis. Study-wide points: There was a TCR beta motif, made of several highly homologous variants, that appeared characteristic of ankylosing spondylitis blood. Clones linked to disease, bearing a CD8+ phenotype, were relatively rare in peripheral blood.

The CDR3 is made up of 13 amino acids. Germline V gives CDR1 SGHVS, CDR2 FNYEAQ. Note on this clonotype: Its antigen is not known. A much larger clone lies one base from this, so it may be a read error.

TCRdb recomputed calls from the 5' RACE reads with MiXCR, one row per CDR3 protein. This sample yields about 130,000 distinct CDR3 sequences, of which around 8.5% are seen a single time; roughly 3.3% belongs to the top ten. The gene calls are TRBV7-6 and TRBJ2-3; the D is unclear. This TCR derives from a male donor with ankylosing spondylitis or in good health (not recorded which). Sequencing input: blood, either unsorted or a sorted T cell fraction (not recorded which). CDR3 protein: CASSFELTDTHYF. In DNA, the CDR3 is TGTGCCAGCAGCTTCGAACTCACAGATACGCATTATTTT.